The 17 T cell receptor beta chains given below trace back to one sample, sequenced in a study of blood T cell repertoires in COVID-19. Sequenced by immunoSEQ multiplex PCR; TCRdb stores in-frame clones only, minus some. The table shows about 120,000 clones, with about 89% occurring only once. The sample taken for sequencing was peripheral blood. Source of these receptors: a man aged 55 to 69 with COVID-19, enrolled during active disease.

This clone was seen once. The rearrangement links TRBV5-6 to TRBJ2-1, with 8 bases identical to TRBD1. The germline V gene has CDR1 SGHDT and CDR2 YYEEEE. The V gene end was trimmed by 5 bases and the J gene end by 5 bases; junction bases not matched to a gene: 9. The CDR3 is made up of 15 amino acids. DNA for the CDR3: TGTGCCAGCAGTTCTACAGGGGGTTGGGACAATGAGCAGTTCTTC. Its protein is CASSSTGGWDNEQFF.

The V and J genes are TRBV6-5 and TRBJ2-2; no firm D call. The length of the CDR3 is 12 residues. Germline V gene lookup returns CDR1 MNHEY and CDR2 SVGAGI. V was trimmed by 2 bases and J by 5 bases, leaving 3 bases between them. The CDR3 loop reads CASSYRTGELFF. CDR3 DNA: TGTGCCAGCAGTTACCGGACCGGGGAGCTGTTTTTT.

The V and J genes are TRBV5-4 and TRBJ1-2; tentative D call: TRBD1 (6 bases). Trimming stripped 0 bases from V and 1 base from J, with 10 bases between. Germline V gives CDR1 SGHNT, CDR2 YYREEE (reference sequence). The CDR3 runs to 15 residues. As DNA, the CDR3 is TGTGCCAGCAGCTTGGTCGACAGGAATAACTATGGCTACACCTTC. Its translation: CASSLVDRNNYGYTF.

The chain uses TRBV19 and TRBJ2-3; 7 bases align to TRBD1. CDR1 and CDR2 (germline): LNHDA, SQIVND (reference sequence). CDR3 length: 15 amino acids. The V and J ends lost 0 bases and 5 bases, in that order; junction bases with no gene match: 5. The chain's CDR3 is CASSIDRQGGDTQYF. CDR3 nucleotides: TGTGCCAGTAGTATAGACCGACAGGGTGGAGATACGCAGTATTTT.

This sequence joins TRBV2 and TRBJ1-1; D possibly corresponds to TRBD1 (6 bases). V was shortened by 3 bases and J by 7 bases, with 15 bases between the two germline ends. The V gene's germline CDR1 is SNHLY and CDR2 FYNNEI. The CDR3 has 14 amino acids. The CDR3 protein is CASSDPWGQSEAFF. The CDR3 DNA reads as TGTGCCAGCAGTGACCCCTGGGGGCAGAGTGAAGCTTTCTTT.

The chain employs TRBV5-8 and TRBJ1-2; 7 bases are shared with TRBD1. The length of the CDR3 is 15 residues. V lost 1 base and J lost 4; bases outside the gene matches: 7. CDR1 is SGHTS, CDR2 YDEGEE, per germline. The CDR3 spells CASSLTPGGVYGYTF. Written as DNA, the CDR3 is TGTGCCAGCAGCTTGACCCCAGGGGGTGTCTATGGCTACACCTTC. Looking up the rest from reference TRBV5-8 and TRBJ1-2 gives the full variable domain: EAGVTQSPTHLIKTRGQQATLRCSPISGHTSVYWYQQALGLGLQFLLWYDEGEERNRGNFPPRFSGRQFPNYSSELNVNALELEDSALYLCASSLTPGGVYGYTFGSGTRLTVV.

The chain carries TRBV21-1 and TRBJ1-5; the table names TRBD1, a call not compared with the DNA. TRBV21-1 is a pseudogene segment. The CDR3 is 15 amino acids. The CDR3 reads CAASRQGAYNQPQHF. Here the CDR3 DNA reads TGTGCCGCCAGTCGGCAGGGGGCTTACAATCAGCCCCAGCATTTT.

The J gene is TRBJ1-2, the V gene TRBV18, with D maybe TRBD1 (6 bases). V was clipped by 0 bases and J by 1 base, with 9 bases between them. Germline lookup yields CDR1 KGHSH and CDR2 LQKENI. This CDR3 contains 15 residues. As DNA, the CDR3 is TGTGCCAGCTCACCACCCAGGGGAAGTAACTATGGCTACACCTTC. Its protein product is CASSPPRGSNYGYTF.

V gene TRBV6-5 combines with J gene TRBJ2-5; D not certain. This CDR3 is 16 amino acids long. Deletions cut 4 bases from V and 0 bases from J, with 15 bases between. Germline assignment: CDR1 MNHEY and CDR2 SVGAGI. The CDR3 DNA is TGTGCCAGCAGTTCCCCGACAAGAAGGTACCAAGAGACCCAGTACTTC. This encodes CASSSPTRRYQETQYF.

The chain combines TRBV19 with TRBJ1-5; D gene uncertain. Germline V gene data show CDR1 as LNHDA and CDR2 as SQIVND (reference sequence). The length of the CDR3 is 16 residues. Deletions cut 1 base from V and 2 bases from J, with 12 bases between. As DNA, the CDR3 is TGTGCCAGTAGTATAGGAGGCTTCTCCGGCAATCAGCCCCAGCATTTT. Translated, it gives CASSIGGFSGNQPQHF.

The chain uses TRBV7-8 and TRBJ1-1, with D perhaps matching TRBD1 (5 bases). Germline assignment: CDR1 SGHVS and CDR2 FQNEAQ. The CDR3 spans 12 residues. V lost 3 bases and J lost 6, with 8 bases in between. CDR3 DNA sequence: TGTGCCAGCAGCTTGCCAGGGTCTGAAGCTTTCTTT. Protein product: CASSLPGSEAFF.

This clone turned up a few times. The chain links TRBV7-9 to TRBJ1-5; possibly TRBD1 for D (5 bases). Germline CDR1 reads SEHNR; CDR2 reads FQNEAQ (reference sequence). The germline V and J ends were trimmed by 7 bases and 7 bases, with 14 bases remaining between them. CDR3 length equals 13 residues. The CDR3 nucleotides are TGTGCCAGCACCCCAGGGAATAACCAGCCCCAGCATTTT. Protein: CASTPGNNQPQHF.

The genes are TRBV7-2 and TRBJ2-3, with D possibly being TRBD2 (6 bases). Per germline, CDR1 SGHTA and CDR2 FQGNSA. V dropped 3 bases and J dropped 4 bases, with 8 bases sitting between them. The CDR3 sequence is 13 residues long. CDR3 nucleotide sequence: TGTGCCAGCAGCTTGTTAGCGGCAGATACGCAGTATTTT. This encodes CASSLLAADTQYF.

The CDR3 reads CASSSRDSFQETQYF. CDR3 DNA sequence: TGTGCCAGTAGTTCCCGGGACAGTTTCCAAGAGACCCAGTACTTC. V and J are TRBV19 and TRBJ2-5; 7 bases match TRBD1. V was clipped by 5 bases and J by 1 base; unmatched bases: 7. The CDR3 has 15 amino acids. Germline assignment: CDR1 LNHDA and CDR2 SQIVND (reference sequence).

The V call is TRBV6-6, the J call TRBJ1-1, with D hard to call. Per germline, CDR1 MNHNY and CDR2 SVGAGI (reference sequence). The CDR3 covers 15 residues. V lost 6 bases, J lost 3 bases, and 17 bases lay in between. The CDR3 DNA reads as TGTGCCAGCAGCCCTCACCTTTCCGGTTACACTGAAGCTTTCTTT. This sequence encodes CASSPHLSGYTEAFF.

The chain combines TRBV6-2 or TRBV6-3 with TRBJ1-4, with TRBD1 matching 7 bases. The CDR3 runs 18 residues. Germline CDR1 is MNHEY and CDR2 is SVGEGT. The ends lost 0 bases at V and 7 bases at J; junction bases unmatched: 14. The CDR3 sequence: CASSYSPSSRGFFEKLFF. The CDR3 DNA is TGTGCCAGCAGTTACTCTCCCTCCTCCAGGGGGTTTTTTGAAAAACTGTTTTTT.

The chain couples TRBV6-5 to TRBJ1-6; D uncertain. Germline V gives CDR1 MNHEY, CDR2 SVGAGI. CDR3 length: 16 residues. V lost 0 bases, J lost 1 base, and 7 bases lay in between. CDR3 nucleotide sequence: TGTGCCAGCAGTTACTCGAGAGGGTCCTATAATTCACCCCTCCACTTT. The encoded protein is CASSYSRGSYNSPLHF.